The clone carrying this TCR beta chain was detected ten times or more. Its target is not known. The data were obtained in a study of CD8+CD57+ T cells in acquired aplastic anemia. The overall study: Quantities of DNA derived from sorted CD4+ and CD8+ cells averaged around 3 ug.

Study-wide points: Roughly 30 CD8+ CDR3 sequences occurred in both the patients and the controls. A significant difference in CD8+ Simpson's diversity between patients and controls was not found.

Both TCR beta VDJ combination and CDR3 sequence profiling were carried out. Genomic DNA was the template for this profiling. From the reads, TCRdb called clonotypes with MiXCR, one entry per CDR3 protein. The sample includes just over 450,000 distinct CDR3 sequences, approximately 33% seen only once; the top ten take 0.7% to 1%. The CDR3 length is 14 residues. Trimming left V 4 bases short and J 1 base short, with 11 bases between. Per the germline V gene, CDR1 is DFQATT and CDR2 is SNEGSKA (reference sequence). For sequencing, patients were chosen who had shown expansion of CD8+CD57+ cells by flow cytometry.

This sequence joins TRBV20-1 and TRBJ1-3; no clear D. Material for sequencing was sorted CD4+, CD8+, or CD8+CD57+ T cells (not recorded which) from PBMCs. This TCR was sampled from a human donor with aplastic anemia. The chain's CDR3 is CSATHIASGNTIYF. CDR3 nucleotides: TGCAGTGCTACCCATATTGCATCTGGAAACACCATATATTTT.